This is a list of T cell receptor beta chains from one sample in a study of shared clonotypes between healthy human individuals. TCRdb's table, derived via immunoSEQ multiplex PCR, lists solely in-frame clones and lacks some. This table holds 1 million to 1.3 million clones, 75% to 85% found once. Specimen: memory CD4+ T cells from PBMCs. The receptors originated from a man aged 18-30 years in good health. Some clones in this sample may be carry-over from other donors' samples. The CDR3 runs from the conserved cysteine through the conserved F or W. D genes are given only for firm matches. Not all rows give a size; the values are once, few, many and, for expanded clones, a class.

>-|TRBV4-1|TRBJ2-7|-
TGCGCCAGCAGCCAGCCATTCAACGAGCAGTACTTC
CASSQPFNEQYF
>-|TRBV5-1|TRBJ2-2|-
TGCGCCAGCAGTTCGAGCGGGTCCGCCGACACCGGGGAGCTGTTTTTT
CASSSSGSADTGELFF
>-|TRBV28|TRBJ2-4|once
TGTGCCAGCACGCGGAGAACCAAAAACATTCAGTACTTC
CASTRRTKNIQYF
>-|TRBV4-1|TRBJ2-5|-
TGCGCCAGCAGCCAGGGGGACCCTGGGGAGACCCAGTACTTC
CASSQGDPGETQYF
>TRBD2|TRBV5-4|TRBJ2-3|-
TGTGCCAGCAGCTCGGGACTAGCGGGGCAGGATACGCAGTATTTT
CASSSGLAGQDTQYF
>TRBD1|TRBV10-3|TRBJ2-3|-
TGTGCCATCAGTGAGTACACAGGGGGTGTTTGGGATACGCAGTATTTT
CAISEYTGGVWDTQYF
>TRBD1|TRBV19|TRBJ2-3|once
TGTGCCAGTAGCCTGGACAGGGGAGACGGCACAGATACGCAGTATTTT
CASSLDRGDGTDTQYF
>-|TRBV10-3|TRBJ1-1|-
TGTGCCATCAGTGCCAGGGCGAACACTGAAGCTTTCTTT
CAISARANTEAFF
>-|TRBV5-4|TRBJ2-2|once
TGTGCCAGCAGCTTGGACAGGAGCACCGGGGAGCTGTTTTTT
CASSLDRSTGELFF
>TRBD1|TRBV30|TRBJ2-2|-
TGTGCCTGGAGGACAGGGTTCACCGGGGAGCTGTTTTTT
CAWRTGFTGELFF
>-|TRBV27|TRBJ1-2|few
TGTGCCAGCAGTTTAAGGTATGGAGAAGGCTACACCTTC
CASSLRYGEGYTF
>TRBD1|TRBV28|TRBJ2-7|-
TGTGCCAGCAGTTTTGAGGACAGGGGGTACGAGCAGTACTTC
CASSFEDRGYEQYF
>-|TRBV12-5|TRBJ1-1|few
TGTGCTAGTGGGTCGGGGCACACTGAAGCTTTCTTT
CASGSGHTEAFF
>TRBD1|TRBV5-6|TRBJ2-7|many
TGTGCCAGCAGCAAAAGGGACAGCGGCTACGAGCAGTACTTC
CASSKRDSGYEQYF
>-|TRBV6-1|TRBJ2-7|-
TGTGCCAGTTCAAAGGGGGCCTACGAGCAGTACTTC
CASSKGAYEQYF
>-|TRBV28|TRBJ2-1|-
TGTGCCAGCAGTTTACAAACTTGGGCGGGATTCCGTAGGAATGAGCAGTTCTTC
CASSLQTWAGFRRNEQFF
>TRBD2|TRBV5-4|TRBJ2-3|many
TGTGCCAGCAGCACCCTAGCGGGAGGGGTGACAGATACGCAGTATTTT
CASSTLAGGVTDTQYF
>TRBD2|TRBV29-1|TRBJ2-3|-
TGCAGCGTTGTTAGCGGGAGCACAGATACGCAGTATTTT
CSVVSGSTDTQYF
>TRBD1|TRBV6-6|TRBJ1-5|-
TGTGCCAGCAGCCTGGGACAGGGGGGAAGCAATCAGCCCCAGCATTTT
CASSLGQGGSNQPQHF
>-|TRBV10-1|TRBJ1-1|-
TGCGCCAGCAGCGGGGCGAACACTGAAGCTTTCTTT
CASSGANTEAFF
>TRBD1|TRBV14|TRBJ1-1|-
TGTGCCAGCATCAAATCGAGGGGGCCAGGGGGCCTAAGGAACACTGAAGCTTTCTTT
CASIKSRGPGGLRNTEAFF
>-|TRBV18|TRBJ2-7|-
TGTGCCAGCTCACCGAGGGAATCCTACGAGCAGTACTTC
CASSPRESYEQYF
>-|TRBV6-5|TRBJ1-1|few
TGTGCCAGCAGTTACCGGTTGGCGGATGAAGCTTTCTTT
CASSYRLADEAFF
>-|TRBV4-1|TRBJ1-2|-
TGCGCCAGCAGCCAAGTGGAGGGACACAACTATGGCTACACCTTC
CASSQVEGHNYGYTF
>-|TRBV9|TRBJ2-3|-
TGTGCCAGCAGCGACCCTGGTGATACGCAGTATTTT
CASSDPGDTQYF
>-|TRBV5-1|TRBJ2-1|-
TGCGCCAGCAGCTTGGACTCCTCCAGCTCCTACAATGAGCAGTTCTTC
CASSLDSSSSYNEQFF
>-|TRBV6-1|TRBJ1-2|-
TGTGCCAGCAGTTCCCGGCCCTCAGACAGGCTCGGCTACACCTTC
CASSSRPSDRLGYTF
>TRBD2|TRBV6-5|TRBJ2-7|-
TGTGCCAGCAGCCGGAGGGAGGGCAACTACGAGCAGTACTTC
CASSRREGNYEQYF
>TRBD1|TRBV5-1|TRBJ2-5|-
TGCGCCAGCAGCGTGGGACAGGGAGAGACCCAGTACTTC
CASSVGQGETQYF
>TRBD2|TRBV5-4|TRBJ2-1|many
TGTGCCAGCAGCCGTATGTTAGCGGGGACAAATGAGCAGTTCTTC
CASSRMLAGTNEQFF
>TRBD2|TRBV5-6|TRBJ2-2|-
TGTGCCAGCAGCTTTTCTGGTCTAGCGGGAACCGGGGAGCTGTTTTTT
CASSFSGLAGTGELFF
>TRBD2|TRBV28|TRBJ2-5|-
TGTGCCAGCGCGGGGGGTCAGGGCCGAGCGGTCGGAGAGACCCAGTACTTC
CASAGGQGRAVGETQYF
>TRBD2|TRBV7-6|TRBJ2-7|-
TGTGCCAGCAGCTTAGCCCTAGCGGGAGTCCTATACGAGCAGTACTTC
CASSLALAGVLYEQYF
>-|TRBV11-2|TRBJ2-7|-
TGTGCCAGCAGCTCTATAAGACTACCCTACGAGCAGTACTTC
CASSSIRLPYEQYF
>-|TRBV7-9|TRBJ2-2|-
TGTGCCAGCAGCTTACTCGCGAACACCGGGGAGCTGTTTTTT
CASSLLANTGELFF
>TRBD1|TRBV6-5|TRBJ2-7|-
TGTGCCAGCAGCCCCGGGACAGCACTCTACGAGCAGTACTTC
CASSPGTALYEQYF
>-|TRBV28|TRBJ2-5|-
TGTGCCAGCAGTAGCGCAGGGGGGCAAGAGACCCAGTACTTC
CASSSAGGQETQYF
>-|TRBV11-3|TRBJ2-1|-
TGTGCCAGCAGCTCCACTAGAGGTGAGCAGTTCTTC
CASSSTRGEQFF
>-|TRBV4-2|TRBJ1-3|-
TGTGCCAGCAGCCAAGATGGGGCCAGCCTTGGAAACACCATATATTTT
CASSQDGASLGNTIYF
>TRBD2|TRBV7-2|TRBJ2-1|-
TGTGCCAGCAGCGTAAGCGACTCTAGCGGGAGTTGGTATGGCAATGAGCAGTTCTTC
CASSVSDSSGSWYGNEQFF
>TRBD1|TRBV11-2|TRBJ1-2|-
TGTGCCAGCAGCTTAGCGGGTGACAGGGCTGGCTACACCTTC
CASSLAGDRAGYTF
>-|TRBV4-1|TRBJ2-2|few
TGCGCCAGCAGCCGATCTGGGACCGGGGAGCTGTTTTTT
CASSRSGTGELFF